The rows below give T cell receptor beta chains drawn from one sample of a study of cytomegalovirus exposure and HLA in healthy donors. Some clones are missing from TCRdb's copy, which holds only in-frame ones; the method was immunoSEQ multiplex PCR. Of 100,000 or so clones listed, approximately 70% were seen once; the top ten hold about 4.9%. The specimen sequenced was PBMCs. The receptors here all came from a woman aged 18-29 years in good health and CMV-seropositive. Each CDR3 is given with its conserved first and last residue. Clone size, where shown, is once, few, many, or a class for clones that have expanded.

abundance	len	v_gene	j_gene	CDR3aa
-	15	TRBV29-1	TRBJ2-5	CSVLGASSPAETQYF
-	15	TRBV7-3	TRBJ1-1	CASSLRGGGDTEAFF
-	16	TRBV7-9	TRBJ2-2	CASSPRDSANTGELFF
once	15	TRBV27	TRBJ1-5	CASSFIYRGGQPQHF
-	16	TRBV5-1	TRBJ2-2	CASSPQNRGLAGELFF
-	14	TRBV5-1	TRBJ2-7	CASSFKGASDEQYF
-	15	TRBV7-2	TRBJ2-7	CASSLAAREGGEQYF
-	14	TRBV28	TRBJ1-5	CASSLVGANQPQHF
-	14	TRBV19	TRBJ2-3	CASSIVAASDTQYF
-	13	TRBV6-4	TRBJ1-1	CASSEDWNTEAFF
-	15	TRBV4-3	TRBJ2-3	CASSQELAATDTQYF
-	16	TRBV5-4	TRBJ1-6	CASSRGQGSPDSPLHF
few	15	TRBV27	TRBJ2-7	CASSPLEGSGYEQYF
-	14	TRBV2	TRBJ2-1	CATLPSSTYNEQFF
-	14	TRBV28	TRBJ1-1	CASRTGDSRTEAFF
-	14	TRBV9	TRBJ2-1	CASSVVLGRDEQFF
-	15	TRBV29-1	-	CSVERQGDLSYEQYF
-	17	TRBV4-3	TRBJ2-3	CASSQDFGLAATDTQYF
-	16	TRBV5-1	TRBJ2-3	CASSSGTSDSTDTQYF
few	12	TRBV28	TRBJ1-1	CASSLGYTEAFF
-	16	TRBV27	TRBJ1-2	CASSALFDRGRGGYTF
-	18	TRBV5-1	TRBJ2-6	CASSLGGVRGSGANVLTF